A single sample is the source of the 25 T cell receptor beta chains below, sequenced in a study of blood T cell repertoires in COVID-19. Clones were sequenced by immunoSEQ multiplex PCR, and TCRdb holds only the in-frame ones, with some missing. The sample consists of 240,000 or so clones, 85% to 90% of them appearing once. Sequencing input: PBMCs or T cells enriched from blood (not recorded which). The receptors stem from a middle-aged man who had been exposed to COVID-19.

The chain combines TRBV24-1 with TRBJ2-1; 7 bases are a match to TRBD2. There are 14 residues in the CDR3. Trimming took 4 bases from V and 8 from J; bases not matched to a gene: 7. CDR1 is KGHDR and CDR2 is SFDVKD in the germline V gene. This CDR3 is CATSDLGRLDEQFF. The CDR3 DNA is TGTGCCACCAGTGACCTCGGGAGGCTCGATGAGCAGTTCTTC.

Of note for this clone: The same CDR3 is also encoded by other DNA sequences in this sample. J is TRBJ1-5 and V is TRBV5-1; maybe TRBD1 (5 bases). Trimming left V 5 bases short and J 5 bases short, with 11 bases between. CDR1 SGHRS and CDR2 YFSETQ come from the germline V gene. The CDR3 sequence is 13 residues long. The CDR3 loop reads CASSFAGDQPQHF. CDR3 sequence (DNA): TGCGCCAGCAGTTTTGCGGGGGATCAGCCCCAGCATTTT.

This chain connects TRBV5-1 to TRBJ2-5, with a weak D call TRBD2 (5 bases). CDR1 and CDR2 (germline): SGHRS, YFSETQ. Between the trimmed V and J ends, which lost 6 bases and 5 bases, there was a span of 14 bases. The CDR3 is made up of 13 amino acids. CDR3 coding DNA: TGCGCCAGCAACAAACTAGAGGGCGAGACCCAGTACTTC. It translates to CASNKLEGETQYF.

V gene TRBV5-5 combines with J gene TRBJ1-6; 7 nucleotides match TRBD1. This CDR3 is 15 amino acids long. Germline CDR1 SGHKS, CDR2 YYEKEE (reference sequence). J lost 5 bases, V lost 4 bases, and 6 bases had no gene match. CDR3 DNA sequence: TGTGCCAGCAGCCCCGCAACAGGGGATAATTCACCCCTCCACTTT. Its translation: CASSPATGDNSPLHF.

This chain joins TRBV5-1 and TRBJ1-3; possible D gene TRBD1, 6 bases. This CDR3 is 16 amino acids long. CDR1 is SGHRS, CDR2 YFSETQ, per germline. V dropped 5 bases and J dropped 0 bases, with 15 bases sitting between them. CDR3 sequence: CASSTATGSSGNTIYF. The DNA of the CDR3 is TGCGCCAGCAGTACAGCGACAGGTTCCTCTGGAAACACCATATATTTT.

V usage is TRBV20-1 and J usage is TRBJ1-1, with 9 bases identical to TRBD1. J was trimmed by 9 bases and V by 3 bases; bases with no gene match: 8. This CDR3 has 13 residues. Germline V gene data show CDR1 as DFQATT and CDR2 as SNEGSKA (reference sequence). CDR3 loop: CSASTRTGAKAFF. Here the CDR3 DNA reads TGCAGTGCTAGTACCAGGACAGGGGCGAAAGCTTTCTTT.

The chain combines TRBV5-4 with TRBJ2-3, with 7 bases identical to TRBD1. The CDR3 is made up of 16 amino acids. Germline V gene data show CDR1 as SGHNT and CDR2 as YYREEE (reference sequence). With V trimmed by 5 bases and J by 1 base, 10 bases remained unmatched. The CDR3 sequence: CASSSPPGTGTDTQYF. CDR3 sequence (DNA): TGTGCCAGCAGTTCGCCTCCCGGGACAGGCACAGATACGCAGTATTTT. Drawing the rest from reference TRBV5-4 and TRBJ2-3, the complete variable domain is ETGVTQSPTHLIKTRGQQVTLRCSSQSGHNTVSWYQQALGQGPQFIFQYYREEENGRGNFPPRFSGLQFPNYSSELNVNALELDDSALYLCASSSPPGTGTDTQYFGPGTRLTVL.

This clone was seen just once. The chain combines TRBV18 with TRBJ1-2, with 11 bases matching TRBD1. CDR3 length equals 13 residues. V was clipped by 6 bases and J by 7 bases; unmatched bases: 4. Germline loops: CDR1 KGHSH, CDR2 LQKENI. The CDR3 sequence: CASSQGTGGGYTF. The CDR3 DNA reads TGTGCCAGCTCGCAAGGGACAGGGGGTGGCTACACCTTC.

The chain couples TRBV28 to TRBJ2-1, with D possibly matching TRBD2 (6 bases). The CDR3 totals 16 residues. Per germline, CDR1 MDHEN and CDR2 SYDVKM. Trimming left V 1 base short and J 0 bases short, with 10 bases between. CDR3 residues: CASSLFAGSSYNEQFF. The CDR3 DNA follows: TGTGCCAGCAGTTTATTTGCGGGGAGCTCCTACAATGAGCAGTTCTTC.

This chain uses TRBV9 with TRBJ1-2; D is undetermined. V lost 0 bases and J 10 bases, leaving 10 bases between the germline ends. CDR3 size: 12 residues. Germline V gives CDR1 SGDLS, CDR2 YYNGEE. The CDR3 loop reads CASSVAEGDYTF. The CDR3 DNA reads TGTGCCAGCAGCGTAGCGGAGGGCGACTACACCTTC.

V and J are TRBV27 and TRBJ1-5; TRBD1 might be the D (5 bases). Germline-derived CDR1 and CDR2 are MNHEY and SMNVEV (reference sequence). The CDR3 covers 14 residues. Trimming shortened V by 4 bases and J by 3 bases, and 10 bases separated the two germline ends. DNA for the CDR3: TGTGCCAGCAGTTCAAGGACATTCAATCAGCCCCAGCATTTT. Its translation: CASSSRTFNQPQHF.

V and J are TRBV28 and TRBJ1-5, with 8 bases matching TRBD1. CDR1 and CDR2 (germline): MDHEN, SYDVKM. The CDR3 contains 21 residues. The trim removed 4 bases at V and 7 bases at J, leaving 27 bases unmatched. The DNA for the CDR3 is TGTGCCAGCAGTTCGATTACAACCGGGACAGGCCAGACACTACGTCGACAGCCCCAGCATTTT. Translated: CASSSITTGTGQTLRRQPQHF.

This clone came up once. The V call is TRBV11-2, the J call TRBJ2-3, with 8 bases aligning to TRBD2. The length of the CDR3 is 15 residues. Trimming removed 2 bases from V and 5 bases from J; junction bases left unmatched: 6. The germline CDR1 and CDR2 sequences are SGHAT and FQNNGV. CDR3 sequence (DNA): TGTGCCAGCAGCTTAAACGGGGGGGCAGGAGATACGCAGTATTTT. This gives the protein CASSLNGGAGDTQYF.

This chain uses TRBV2 with TRBJ2-2; no clear D gene. The ends were cut back, 2 bases at V and 0 bases at J, with 7 bases in the middle. Germline CDR1 and CDR2: SNHLY and FYNNEI. CDR3 length: 15 residues. The chain's CDR3 is CASSETRANTGELFF. CDR3 DNA: TGTGCCAGCAGTGAAACTCGAGCGAACACCGGGGAGCTGTTTTTT.

The rearrangement uses TRBV10-3 and TRBJ2-7; D may be TRBD2 (6 bases). Trimming left V 9 bases short and J 7 bases short, with 13 bases between. Germline-derived CDR1 and CDR2 are ENHRY and SYGVKD. CDR3 length equals 11 residues. The CDR3 DNA reads TGTGCCATTACCCGAAGCGGGGAGCAGTACTTC. This encodes CAITRSGEQYF.

The CDR3 DNA sequence: TGCAGCGTTGAAGCGGACAGGGGCACAGATACGCAGTATTTT. Protein product: CSVEADRGTDTQYF. The V call is TRBV29-1, the J call TRBJ2-3; 8 bases are shared with TRBD1. Trimming at V came to 1 base and at J to 1 base, leaving 1 base not matched to a gene. Per the germline V gene, CDR1 is SQVTM and CDR2 is ANQGSEA. This CDR3 spans 14 amino acids.

The genes are TRBV28 and TRBJ1-3; TRBD1 is a possible D gene (6 bases). CDR1 is MDHEN and CDR2 is SYDVKM in the germline V gene. CDR3 length: 16 residues. The germline V and J ends were trimmed by 2 bases and 0 bases, with 11 bases remaining between them. Here the CDR3 DNA reads TGTGCCAGCAGTTTAGGGGACACCAGCTCTGGAAACACCATATATTTT. Translated, it gives CASSLGDTSSGNTIYF.

J is TRBJ2-3 and V is TRBV24-1; D unclear. CDR1 is KGHDR, CDR2 SFDVKD, per germline. The V end lost 4 bases, the J end lost 0 bases, and 4 bases lay between the germline ends. The CDR3 runs 13 residues. The CDR3 protein is CATSDRSTDTQYF. CDR3 bases: TGTGCCACCAGTGACAGAAGCACAGATACGCAGTATTTT.

The V call is TRBV5-1, the J call TRBJ2-5; 7 nucleotides align to TRBD1. Germline V gene lookup returns CDR1 SGHRS and CDR2 YFSETQ. This CDR3 has 14 residues. V dropped 4 bases and J dropped 4; count of bases not matched to a gene: 7. The CDR3 sequence is CASSPWTGGETQYF. The CDR3 DNA follows: TGCGCCAGCAGCCCCTGGACAGGCGGAGAGACCCAGTACTTC.

This chain connects TRBV9 to TRBJ1-1; no reliable D call. The CDR3 spans 14 residues. Trimming stripped 3 bases from V and 0 bases from J, with 9 bases between. From germline, CDR1 is SGDLS and CDR2 YYNGEE. The CDR3 DNA sequence: TGTGCCAGCAGCGACGGGATGCTGAACACTGAAGCTTTCTTT. It is translated as CASSDGMLNTEAFF. Together with reference TRBV9 and TRBJ1-1, the CDR3 gives the full variable domain: DSGVTQTPKHLITATGQRVTLRCSPRSGDLSVYWYQQSLDQGLQFLIQYYNGEERAKGNILERFSAQQFPDLHSELNLSSLELGDSALYFCASSDGMLNTEAFFGQGTRLTVV.

The chain combines TRBV6-2 or TRBV6-3 with TRBJ2-5, with 7 nucleotides matching TRBD2. The CDR3 totals 17 residues. Germline V lookup: CDR1 MNHEY, CDR2 SVGEGT. Trimming cost V 2 bases and J 0 bases; bases outside gene matches: 9. The CDR3 bases are TGTGCCAGCAGTTACCGCCGGGACTACCACAACCAAGAGACCCAGTACTTC. Protein sequence: CASSYRRDYHNQETQYF.

The chain is built from TRBV5-6 and TRBJ1-2, with a tentative D call TRBD1 (5 bases). The CDR3 sequence is 13 residues long. The germline V gene encodes CDR1 SGHDT and CDR2 YYEEEE. Trimming shortened V by 2 bases and J by 3 bases, and 8 bases separated the two germline ends. The CDR3 loop reads CASSFGTDYGYTF. CDR3 DNA sequence: TGTGCCAGCAGCTTCGGGACTGACTATGGCTACACCTTC.

The chain uses TRBV4-1 and TRBJ2-5; 13 bases are shared with TRBD2. This CDR3 has 14 residues. Germline trimming cut 3 bases from V and 5 bases from J; bases unmatched to any gene: 0. Germline V gene data show CDR1 as MGHRA and CDR2 as YSYEKL. CDR3 sequence: CASSQTSGRETQYF. The CDR3 DNA reads as TGCGCCAGCAGCCAGACTAGCGGGAGGGAGACCCAGTACTTC.

The chain is built from TRBV5-1 and TRBJ1-4, with 7 bases aligning to TRBD1. The junction had 6 bases not matched to a gene; V was cut back by 4 bases and J by 3 bases. The CDR3 has 15 amino acids. Germline V gives CDR1 SGHRS, CDR2 YFSETQ. For the CDR3, the DNA is TGCGCCAGCAGCCGTGGCAGGGGGGCTAATGAAAAACTGTTTTTT. Its protein is CASSRGRGANEKLFF.

V is TRBV18 and J is TRBJ2-2; 12 nucleotides agree with TRBD2. Germline-derived CDR1 and CDR2 are KGHSH and LQKENI. The V and J ends lost 4 bases and 6 bases, in that order; junction bases with no gene match: 12. This CDR3 has 18 amino acids. The CDR3: CASSQRFLGLAGPGELFF. The CDR3 DNA reads as TGTGCCAGCTCACAAAGATTCCTCGGACTAGCGGGGCCCGGGGAGCTGTTTTTT. Full variable domain (missing parts from reference TRBV18 and TRBJ2-2): NAGVMQNPRHLVRRRGQEARLRCSPMKGHSHVYWYRQLPEEGLKFMVYLQKENIIDESGMPKERFSAEFPKEGPSILRIQQVVRGDSAAYFCASSQRFLGLAGPGELFFGEGSRLTVL.